The 27 T cell receptor beta chains below all came from one sample that was sequenced in a study of T cell changes during pregnancy in multiple sclerosis. TCRdb's table, derived via immunoSEQ multiplex PCR, lists solely in-frame clones and lacks some. The data contain approximately 33,000 clones, 92% of them seen just once; the ten biggest clones take up around 0.47%. This specimen was CD4+ T cells from peripheral blood mononuclear cells, taken after pregnancy. The receptor set was obtained from a female donor with multiple sclerosis, enrolled in a pregnancy study.

This chain uses TRBV19 with TRBJ1-3, with no clear D. Between the trimmed V and J ends, which lost 7 bases and 0 bases, there was a span of 13 bases. Germline CDR1 LNHDA, CDR2 SQIVND (reference sequence). The length of the CDR3 is 15 residues. The CDR3 bases are TGTGCCAGTACTCTTGGAGATAACTCTGGAAACACCATATATTTT. It is translated as CASTLGDNSGNTIYF. Based on the CDR3 plus reference TRBV19 and TRBJ1-3, the full variable domain is DGGITQSPKYLFRKEGQNVTLSCEQNLNHDAMYWYRQDPGQGLRLIYYSQIVNDFQKGDIAEGYSVSREKKESFPLTVTSAQKNPTAFYLCASTLGDNSGNTIYFGEGSWLTVV.

The V and J genes are TRBV11-1 and TRBJ2-1; 11 bases are shared with TRBD2. V lost 1 base, J lost 9 bases, and 5 bases stayed unmatched. CDR1 is SGHAT, CDR2 FQDESV, per germline (reference sequence). CDR3 length equals 15 residues. The CDR3 DNA is TGTGCCAGCAGCTTAGTAGCGGGAGGGTTGGGTGAGCAGTTCTTC. Translation: CASSLVAGGLGEQFF.

This clone appeared a single time. The chain uses TRBV25-1 and TRBJ1-1; D may be TRBD1 (6 bases). In germline, CDR1 is MGHDK, CDR2 SYGVNS. The CDR3 is 16 amino acids. With 4 bases removed from V and 1 base from J, the gap between germline ends came to 16 bases. CDR3 nucleotide sequence: TGTGCCAGCAGTGGGGCTTTAGGCAGGGGGAACACTGAAGCTTTCTTT. This gives the protein CASSGALGRGNTEAFF.

V and J are TRBV5-1 and TRBJ2-7; 7 bases are shared with TRBD1. The CDR3 has 13 residues. Germline V gene sequence: CDR1 SGHRS, CDR2 YFSETQ. V lost 3 bases and J lost 5; bases outside the gene matches: 5. CDR3 in DNA: TGCGCCAGCAGCTACCGCGGACAGGACGAGCAGTACTTC. Translated: CASSYRGQDEQYF.

A single count supports this clone. The chain carries TRBV4-2 and TRBJ2-1; possible D gene TRBD1, 5 bases. CDR1 is LGHNA, CDR2 YNFKEQ, per germline. Deletions cut 1 base from V and 0 bases from J, with 22 bases between. There are 20 residues in the CDR3. In DNA form, the CDR3 reads TGTGCCAGCAGCCAAGGATTAATAATCGGGTTGGGGCTCTCCTACAATGAGCAGTTCTTC. The encoded protein is CASSQGLIIGLGLSYNEQFF.

The rearrangement uses TRBV7-9 and TRBJ2-1, with 13 positions matching TRBD2. Looked up from germline, CDR1 is SEHNR and CDR2 is FQNEAQ (reference sequence). There are 15 residues in the CDR3. The V and J ends lost 5 bases and 5 bases, in that order; junction bases with no gene match: 3. The CDR3 loop reads CASSRTSGRNNEQFF. The CDR3 DNA is TGTGCCAGCAGCCGGACTAGCGGGAGAAACAATGAGCAGTTCTTC.

The V call is TRBV10-3, the J call TRBJ2-7, with 8 positions matching TRBD1. Germline V gene sequence: CDR1 ENHRY, CDR2 SYGVKD. The CDR3 spans 14 residues. The junction had 4 bases not matched to a gene; V was cut back by 3 bases and J by 3 bases. The CDR3 loop is CAISDSGQGYEQYF. The DNA of the CDR3 is TGTGCCATCAGTGACTCCGGACAGGGCTACGAGCAGTACTTC.

The rearrangement uses TRBV6-1 and TRBJ1-5, with 8 nucleotides matching TRBD1. With V trimmed by 4 bases and J by 1 base, 6 bases remained unmatched. This CDR3 is built from 16 residues. Germline V lookup: CDR1 MNHNS, CDR2 SASEGT. CDR3 DNA: TGTGCCAGCAGTGGAGACAGGGGCTCAAGCAATCAGCCCCAGCATTTT. Translating gives CASSGDRGSSNQPQHF.

The chain couples TRBV5-1 to TRBJ2-2; D might be TRBD2 (5 bases). The germline V gene encodes CDR1 SGHRS and CDR2 YFSETQ. This CDR3 contains 17 residues. Between the trimmed V and J ends, which lost 0 bases and 4 bases, there was a span of 16 bases. The CDR3 is CASSLAITRVGTGELFF. CDR3 nucleotides: TGCGCCAGCAGCTTGGCCATAACGAGGGTCGGCACCGGGGAGCTGTTTTTT.

V and J are TRBV11-3 and TRBJ2-7; no clear D gene. V lost 0 bases to trimming and J lost 7 bases, with 7 bases between them. There are 12 residues in the CDR3. Germline-derived CDR1 and CDR2 are SGHNT and YENEEA. CDR3 coding DNA: TGTGCCAGCAGCTTAGATCCGAGGGAGCAGTACTTC. It translates to CASSLDPREQYF.

This sequence joins TRBV9 and TRBJ2-1; TRBD2 matches at 11 bases. The CDR3 has 16 amino acids. Germline values: CDR1 SGDLS, CDR2 YYNGEE. With 2 bases clipped from V and 5 bases from J, the junction kept 6 bases outside the gene matches. The CDR3 DNA sequence: TGTGCCAGCAGCGTGGGGCTAGCGGGGGGAGACAATGAGCAGTTCTTC. Its translation: CASSVGLAGGDNEQFF.

The chain joins TRBV21-1 to TRBJ1-2; the table calls TRBD1, which could not be checked here. TRBV21-1 is a known pseudogene. This CDR3 is built from 16 residues. The CDR3 loop reads CASSKLRTGKGYGYTF. The CDR3 nucleotides read TGTGCCAGCAGCAAATTGAGGACAGGAAAGGGCTATGGCTACACCTTC.

CDR3 in amino acids: CASSSGPGPQHF. CDR3 nucleotide sequence: TGTGCCAGCAGTTCAGGGCCGGGGCCCCAGCATTTT. This sequence joins TRBV6-6 and TRBJ1-5; TRBD1 might be the D (5 bases). V was shortened by 4 bases and J by 9 bases, with 10 bases between the two germline ends. The germline V gene encodes CDR1 MNHNY and CDR2 SVGAGI (reference sequence). CDR3 length equals 12 residues.

The chain is built from TRBV5-1 and TRBJ1-1; TRBD1 matches 7 bases. Germline loops: CDR1 SGHRS, CDR2 YFSETQ. The CDR3 extends over 12 amino acids. V was clipped by 0 bases and J by 7 bases; unmatched bases: 0. The DNA for the CDR3 is TGCGCCAGCAGCTTGGGGGACAGTGAAGCTTTCTTT. Translated: CASSLGDSEAFF.

This chain links TRBV9 with TRBJ2-6, with 11 bases identical to TRBD2. Per germline, CDR1 SGDLS and CDR2 YYNGEE. The CDR3 runs 19 residues. The V segment lost 4 bases and the J segment 4 bases; nucleotides outside the gene matches: 13. CDR3 sequence (DNA): TGTGCCAGCAGCCCCCGGATTAGCGGGGGGGCGGGCGGGGCCAACGTCCTGACTTTC. It translates to CASSPRISGGAGGANVLTF.

The chain recombines TRBV28 with TRBJ2-6; the match to TRBD1 covers 7 bases. The CDR3 has 17 amino acids. V lost 4 bases to trimming and J lost 2 bases; unmatched junction nucleotides: 8. CDR1 and CDR2 from the germline V gene are MDHEN and SYDVKM. CDR3 in DNA: TGTGCCAGCAGTTCCCGCAGACAGGGTACTGGGGCCAACGTCCTGACTTTC. Translated, it gives CASSSRRQGTGANVLTF.

The rearrangement joins TRBV9 to TRBJ1-1; TRBD1 matches 9 bases. V trimming: 0 bases; J trimming: 3 bases; junction bases outside the gene matches: 3. The CDR3 is made up of 15 amino acids. Germline CDR1 and CDR2: SGDLS and YYNGEE. CDR3 nucleotide sequence: TGTGCCAGCAGCGTAGAACAGGGGGCATACACTGAAGCTTTCTTT. Translation gives CASSVEQGAYTEAFF.

The chain uses TRBV4-1 and TRBJ1-3; D is perhaps TRBD1 (6 bases). Between the trimmed V and J ends, which lost 4 bases and 1 base, there was a span of 17 bases. Germline lookup yields CDR1 MGHRA and CDR2 YSYEKL. The CDR3 runs to 17 residues. CDR3: CASSPLRGAASGNTIYF. The CDR3 DNA is TGCGCCAGCAGCCCGTTGCGGGGGGCAGCTTCTGGAAACACCATATATTTT.

The chain links TRBV5-8 to TRBJ2-7; D not certain. This CDR3 has 15 amino acids. Trimming removed 0 bases from V and 5 bases from J, with 15 bases in between. Germline V CDR1 and CDR2: SGHTS, YDEGEE. For the CDR3, the DNA is TGTGCCAGCAGCTTGGAATCCAGGCCCGAGCACGAGCAGTACTTC. It translates to CASSLESRPEHEQYF.

The chain uses TRBV4-2 and TRBJ2-1; possibly TRBD1 for D (5 bases). CDR3 length equals 17 residues. Germline V gives CDR1 LGHNA, CDR2 YNFKEQ. Trimming stripped 4 bases from V and 4 bases from J, with 20 bases between. The CDR3 loop reads CASSPSHSPSGYNEQFF. The CDR3 region has the DNA TGTGCCAGCAGCCCCTCCCATTCGCCCTCAGGGTACAATGAGCAGTTCTTC.

The J gene is TRBJ2-3, the V gene TRBV6-6; D remains unclear. The CDR3 loop spans 15 amino acids. Trimming took off 6 bases at V and 2 bases at J, with 15 bases between the two ends. The germline V gene has CDR1 MNHNY and CDR2 SVGAGI (reference sequence). Written as DNA, the CDR3 is TGTGCCAGCAGGTCTATTGGCAGGATCACAGATACGCAGTATTTT. Translating it yields CASRSIGRITDTQYF.

This clone was recorded only once. The CDR3 region is CATREITGELFF. For the CDR3, the DNA is TGTGCAACCCGGGAGATCACCGGGGAGCTGTTTTTT. The gene calls are TRBV14 and TRBJ2-2; a weak D match, TRBD2 (6 bases). CDR3 size: 12 residues. Germline CDR1 is SGHDN and CDR2 is FVKESK. The full variable domain, its missing parts supplied by reference TRBV14 and TRBJ2-2, is EAGVTQFPSHSVIEKGQTVTLRCDPISGHDNLYWYRRVMGKEIKFLLHFVKESKQDESGMPNNRFLAERTGGTYSTLKVQPAELEDSGVYFCATREITGELFFGEGSRLTVL.

V is TRBV7-9 and J is TRBJ1-1; TRBD1 is a possible D gene (5 bases). From germline, CDR1 is SEHNR and CDR2 FQNEAQ (reference sequence). The CDR3 loop spans 13 amino acids. Trimming removed 3 bases from V and 5 bases from J, with 10 bases in between. The CDR3 region is CASSLQGKTEAFF. The CDR3 nucleotides read TGTGCCAGCAGCTTGCAGGGTAAAACTGAAGCTTTCTTT.

V is TRBV5-1 and J is TRBJ2-1; 11 positions match TRBD2. This CDR3 spans 19 amino acids. The germline V gene has CDR1 SGHRS and CDR2 YFSETQ. The V gene end was trimmed by 4 bases and the J gene end by 7 bases; junction bases not matched to a gene: 19. CDR3 DNA sequence: TGCGCCAGCAGCGGAGGGGCCACTCTTAGCGGGGGGGCCGGGAATGAGCAGTTCTTC. Encoded protein: CASSGGATLSGGAGNEQFF.

The chain carries TRBV4-3 and TRBJ1-1; TRBD1 matches 12 bases. Per germline, CDR1 LGHNA and CDR2 YSLEER. The CDR3 contains 19 residues. With V trimmed by 4 bases and J by 4 bases, 16 bases remained unmatched. The CDR3 sequence is CASSRRGTGGAGAATEAFF. The CDR3 nucleotides read TGCGCCAGCAGCCGTAGAGGGACAGGGGGCGCAGGGGCGGCCACTGAAGCTTTCTTT.

The CDR3 DNA reads as TGTGCCTGGAGTGTCGGGCGGGGGGGGGAGCTGTTTTTT. Its protein is CAWSVGRGGELFF. The chain links TRBV30 to TRBJ2-2, with 7 positions matching TRBD2. There are 13 residues in the CDR3. Per germline, CDR1 GTSNPN and CDR2 SVGIG (reference sequence). The ends lost 0 bases at V and 8 bases at J; junction bases unmatched: 3.

This chain connects TRBV10-3 to TRBJ1-5; no clear D gene. Germline V CDR1 and CDR2: ENHRY, SYGVKD. V was clipped by 3 bases and J by 6 bases, with 12 bases between them. The CDR3 runs 14 residues. The CDR3 nucleotides are TGTGCCATCAGTGAAAGGGCGGGGATTCAGCCCCAGCATTTT. Translating gives CAISERAGIQPQHF.